The clone carrying this T cell receptor (delta chain) is labeled medium-sized. What it recognizes is unknown. Other DNA sequences within the sample encode an identical CDR3. This CDR3 is 19 amino acids long. Unmatched junction bases numbered 16, after V lost 3 bases and J lost 0 bases. Germline assignment: CDR1 GEAIGNYY and CDR2 EKD. The data derive from a study of γδ T cells in repeated Plasmodium falciparum infection. For the study at large: Donors were malaria-exposed Malian children or age- and gender-matched Australian children. Study outcomes and limitations: Waves of new clonotype selection appeared after repeated controlled infections in Vdelta2-negative, largely Vdelta1+, gammadelta T cells. Malian children's Vdelta2-negative repertoires appeared more expanded and less diverse than Australians'. Vgamma9/Vdelta2+ repertoires stayed stably polyclonal over time and infection.

Gammadelta T cells were flow-sorted from PBMC into Vgamma9/Vdelta2+ and Vdelta2-negative populations for bulk analysis. TCRdb applied CATT to the multiplex PCR reads for clone calling. Of around 50,000 delta-chain clones in the sample, about 1.5% are singletons; the top ten hold roughly 9.2%. The source is a pool of human donors (malaria-infected and uninfected, not separated). V and J are TRDV2 and TRDJ1; the match to TRDD3 covers 9 bases. Material for sequencing was gamma-delta T cells from blood. The chain's CDR3 is CACDSLTGGQTEYTDKLIF. In DNA form, the CDR3 reads TGTGCCTGTGACTCTCTAACTGGGGGACAGACTGAGTACACCGATAAACTCATCTTT.